The clone carrying this T cell receptor beta chain was counted between two and nine times. The antigen remains unidentified. TCRdb re-called the 5' RACE reads with MiXCR, one entry per CDR3 protein. This table has fewer than 350,000 distinct CDR3 sequences, 3% to 4.5% appearing once. This entry comes from a study of T cells after yellow fever vaccination. Notes on the study in general: Repertoires obtained by FACS sorting could include abundant clonotypes that entered as contaminants from the bulk population. Re-detected after boosting: most primary clones, 95% to 98% of CD4 and roughly 88% of CD8. Among all clonotypes, a small share was observed in both CD4 and CD8 compartments.

The CDR3 runs to 15 residues. The material was PBMCs, obtained on the day of the yellow fever booster vaccination. The receptor was derived from a man aged 18 to 29 who received the YFV17D yellow fever vaccine. This chain uses TRBV21-1 with TRBJ1-5. TRBV21-1 has pseudogene status. CDR3 in DNA: TGTGCCAGCAGCACAAAGAGGGGACGGCCGCAGCCCCAGCATTTT. Protein product: CASSTKRGRPQPQHF.